This T cell receptor (beta chain) was observed in a study of blood T cell repertoires in COVID-19. Libraries were prepared by immunoSEQ multiplex PCR; TCRdb keeps only in-frame clonotypes and omits some of them. Here the sample spans a few hundred thousand clones, around 82% being singletons. Unmatched junction bases numbered 7, after V lost 3 bases and J lost 0 bases. The CDR3 is 16 residues long. Germline CDR1 reads LNHDA; CDR2 reads SQIVND (reference sequence). Enrolment of Seattle patients took place during active infection, and they were followed longitudinally. The clonotype was recovered from a human donor with COVID-19, enrolled during active disease. The donor label of this sample is uncertain. V and J are TRBV19 and TRBJ1-2; 7 nucleotides match TRBD1. Sequencing was done on a sample of peripheral blood. CDR3 sequence: CASSIRGTATNYGYTF. In DNA, the CDR3 is TGTGCCAGTAGTATCAGGGGGACAGCAACTAACTATGGCTACACCTTC.